This T cell receptor (beta chain) is drawn from a study of T-cell reconstitution after alpha-beta-depleted transplantation in children. A library of TCRbeta sequences, prepared with unique molecular identifiers, was generated. Using its own MiXCR run on the PCR reads, TCRdb lists one record per CDR3 protein. The repertoire holds 150,000 to 200,000 distinct CDR3 sequences, with 13% to 15% as singletons. V was shortened by 4 bases and J by 7 bases, with 18 bases between the two germline ends. There are 15 residues in the CDR3. CDR1 and CDR2 from the germline V gene are SGHTA and FQGNSA. In its sample, this clonotype was seen many times.

This sequence joins TRBV7-2 and TRBJ2-3, with D possibly being TRBD1 or TRBD2 (5 bases each). This receptor was identified in a human donor who donated a stem cell graft to a child with acute lymphoblastic leukemia. Sequences were derived from PBMCs from the stem cell graft donor, sampled from the stem cell graft. CDR3 bases: TGTGCCAGCAGCTCAAACGGGGCCGCCTCTTATACGCAGTATTTT. This encodes CASSSNGAASYTQYF.